Each of the 15 T cell receptor beta chains below was sequenced from the same sample in a study of blood T cell repertoires in COVID-19. Libraries were prepared by immunoSEQ multiplex PCR; TCRdb keeps only in-frame clonotypes and omits some of them. Of almost 350,000 clones detected, about 92% appear once; the ten largest clones hold under 5%. The material sequenced was peripheral blood. The receptors derive from an older woman with COVID-19, enrolled during active disease.

The chain is built from TRBV4-2 and TRBJ2-5; 9 bases align to TRBD2. After removal of 0 bases from V and 0 bases from J, the junction contained 11 bases not matched to a gene. Germline loops: CDR1 LGHNA, CDR2 YNFKEQ. The CDR3 has 19 amino acids. The CDR3 bases are TGTGCCAGCAGCCAAGAAGGGAGCGGGGGGCCAATCTACCAAGAGACCCAGTACTTC. Its translation is CASSQEGSGGPIYQETQYF.

This sequence joins TRBV6-5 and TRBJ2-1; the D gene is possibly TRBD2 (5 bases). V was trimmed by 2 bases and J by 7 bases, leaving 18 bases between them. CDR1 is MNHEY, CDR2 SVGAGI, per germline. The CDR3 totals 16 residues. The CDR3 region has the DNA TGTGCCAGCAGTTACCCCCCTAGTTCGGGGAAGAATGAGCAGTTCTTC. As protein: CASSYPPSSGKNEQFF.

This clone has a handful of counts. This chain joins TRBV28 and TRBJ1-4; 7 nucleotides line up with TRBD1. Per germline, CDR1 MDHEN and CDR2 SYDVKM. Trimming at V came to 4 bases and at J to 1 base, leaving 3 bases not matched to a gene. The CDR3 spans 15 residues. CDR3 sequence (DNA): TGTGCCAGCAGTTCAACAGGGGTAACTAATGAAAAACTGTTTTTT. This sequence encodes CASSSTGVTNEKLFF.

The rearrangement links TRBV6-4 to TRBJ1-6; a weak D match, TRBD1 (5 bases). V was shortened by 4 bases and J by 7 bases, with 14 bases between the two germline ends. Germline V gives CDR1 MRHNA, CDR2 SNTAGT. This CDR3 contains 15 residues. In DNA form, the CDR3 reads TGTGCCAGCAGTGTTAATAGCGGGGCCAATTCACCCCTCCACTTT. Translation: CASSVNSGANSPLHF.

V usage is TRBV18 and J usage is TRBJ1-3; D not certain. Trimming shortened V by 2 bases and J by 0 bases, and 11 bases separated the two germline ends. The CDR3 runs to 16 residues. Germline loops: CDR1 KGHSH, CDR2 LQKENI. CDR3 coding DNA: TGTGCCAGCTCACCAGTTTCGGGTGTCTCTGGAAACACCATATATTTT. Translation gives CASSPVSGVSGNTIYF.

The genes are TRBV6-6 and TRBJ1-1, with D unresolved. This CDR3 spans 13 amino acids. Germline V CDR1 and CDR2: MNHNY, SVGAGI (reference sequence). V was pared by 2 bases and J by 0 bases, with 4 bases between. The CDR3 coding sequence is TGTGCCAGCAGTTACGCGGTGAACACTGAAGCTTTCTTT. Translating gives CASSYAVNTEAFF.

The rearrangement joins TRBV15 to TRBJ1-2, with 9 bases lining up with TRBD1. The CDR3 is made up of 14 amino acids. Germline trimming cut 3 bases from V and 8 bases from J; bases unmatched to any gene: 7. Germline V gives CDR1 LNHNV, CDR2 YYDKDF (reference sequence). The DNA of the CDR3 is TGTGCCACCAGCAGGGACAGGGGAGTGGGAGGCTACACCTTC. It codes for CATSRDRGVGGYTF.

This rearrangement joins TRBV6-1 to TRBJ2-7; a possible D gene is TRBD2 (6 bases). The CDR3 runs to 13 residues. The V gene's germline CDR1 is MNHNS and CDR2 SASEGT. V was shortened by 1 base and J by 5 bases, with 9 bases between the two germline ends. CDR3 in DNA: TGTGCCAGCAGTGAAGGAGGAGGGGACGAGCAGTACTTC. Protein product: CASSEGGGDEQYF.

The CDR3 spells CASSGQLATNEKLFF. The CDR3 DNA follows: TGTGCCAGCAGTGGACAGCTCGCAACTAATGAAAAACTGTTTTTT. This sequence joins TRBV2 and TRBJ1-4, with a tentative D call TRBD1 (5 bases). CDR1 is SNHLY, CDR2 FYNNEI, per germline. The CDR3 consists of 15 residues. Trimming cost V 4 bases and J 0 bases, with 9 bases left between them.

The rearrangement uses TRBV2 and TRBJ2-5; D gene uncertain. Germline V gene sequence: CDR1 SNHLY, CDR2 FYNNEI. Trimming removed 7 bases at V and 1 base at J, with 7 bases between. CDR3 length: 12 residues. The CDR3 region has the DNA TGTGCCAGCATGGTCAGCCAAGAGACCCAGTACTTC. Amino acids: CASMVSQETQYF.

The rearrangement uses TRBV9 and TRBJ1-2; tentatively, D is TRBD1 (5 bases). CDR1 and CDR2 (germline): SGDLS, YYNGEE. The V end lost 3 bases, the J end lost 4 bases, and 16 bases lay between the germline ends. This CDR3 comprises 15 residues. The CDR3 is CASSAQLTGTYGYTF. The CDR3 DNA reads as TGTGCCAGCAGCGCTCAGCTCACAGGAACCTATGGCTACACCTTC.

The rearrangement uses TRBV6-5 and TRBJ1-1; D is unclear. Germline V gives CDR1 MNHEY, CDR2 SVGAGI. This CDR3 comprises 13 residues. The V end lost 5 bases, the J end lost 0 bases, and 7 bases lay between the germline ends. In DNA form, the CDR3 reads TGTGCCAGCAGTCGAGAGCTGAACACTGAAGCTTTCTTT. This sequence encodes CASSRELNTEAFF.

The chain is built from TRBV7-9 and TRBJ2-3; 10 bases are a match to TRBD1. The V and J ends lost 1 base and 7 bases, in that order; junction bases with no gene match: 5. Per the germline V gene, CDR1 is SEHNR and CDR2 is FQNEAQ (reference sequence). CDR3 size: 15 residues. This CDR3 is CASSLGQGAKYTQYF. CDR3 in DNA: TGTGCCAGCAGCTTAGGACAGGGGGCGAAGTATACGCAGTATTTT.

The rearrangement joins TRBV5-8 to TRBJ1-3; 7 bases map to TRBD1. CDR3 length: 13 residues. In germline, CDR1 is SGHTS, CDR2 YDEGEE. V was pared by 4 bases and J by 8 bases, with 6 bases of the junction left unmatched. The CDR3 loop reads CASSRNRGDTIYF. The CDR3 DNA is TGTGCCAGCAGCCGAAACAGGGGCGACACCATATATTTT.

This clone was picked up one time. The J gene is TRBJ1-5, the V gene TRBV7-2, with TRBD1 identical over 10 bases. V dropped 1 base and J dropped 6; count of bases not matched to a gene: 6. The germline CDR1 and CDR2 sequences are SGHTA and FQGNSA. This CDR3 is 16 amino acids long. Written as DNA, the CDR3 is TGTGCCAGCAGCTTAGTGGCGACAGGGGGCAGTCAGCCCCAGCATTTT. Its translation is CASSLVATGGSQPQHF.